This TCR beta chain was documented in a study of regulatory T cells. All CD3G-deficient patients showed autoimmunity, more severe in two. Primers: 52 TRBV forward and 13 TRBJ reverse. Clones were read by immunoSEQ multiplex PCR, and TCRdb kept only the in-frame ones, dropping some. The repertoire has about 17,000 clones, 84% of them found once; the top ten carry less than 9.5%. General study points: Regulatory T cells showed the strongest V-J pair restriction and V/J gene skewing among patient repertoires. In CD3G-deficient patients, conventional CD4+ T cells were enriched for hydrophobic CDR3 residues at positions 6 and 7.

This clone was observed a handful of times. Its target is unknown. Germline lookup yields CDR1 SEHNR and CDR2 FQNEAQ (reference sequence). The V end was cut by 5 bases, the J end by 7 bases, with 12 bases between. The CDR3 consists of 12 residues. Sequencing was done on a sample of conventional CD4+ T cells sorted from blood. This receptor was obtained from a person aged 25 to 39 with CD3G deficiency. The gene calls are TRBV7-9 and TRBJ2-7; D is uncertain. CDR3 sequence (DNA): TGTGCCAGCAGCCCTCAGTCCGGAGAGCAGTACTTC. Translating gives CASSPQSGEQYF.